This is a list of T cell receptor beta chains from one sample in a study of blood T cell repertoires in COVID-19. TCRdb's copy holds only in-frame clones and misses some; the assay was immunoSEQ multiplex PCR. This table holds under 250,000 clones, roughly 88% found once. The sample comprised peripheral blood. The receptors shown here come from an elderly man with acute or convalescent COVID-19. Each CDR3 is given with its conserved first and last residue. D genes are given only for firm matches. Clone size, where shown, is once, few, many, or a class for clones that have expanded.

d_gene	v_gene	abundance	j_gene	CDR3nt	CDR3aa
TRBD2	TRBV5-4	few	TRBJ2-2	TGTGCCAGCAGCTTGGAGGCTAGCGGTTTCGGGGAGCTGTTTTTT	CASSLEASGFGELFF
TRBD1	TRBV7-9	NA	TRBJ1-4	TGTGCCAGCAGCTTTAGGACAGGCGGAGAAAAACTGTTTTTT	CASSFRTGGEKLFF
NA	TRBV28	NA	TRBJ1-3	TGTGCCAGCAGTATTACAGCCAGCTCTGGAAACACCATATATTTT	CASSITASSGNTIYF
TRBD1	TRBV28	NA	TRBJ2-3	TGTGCCAGCAGTTTAGGGACAGGGAACACAGATACGCAGTATTTT	CASSLGTGNTDTQYF
NA	TRBV5-1	NA	TRBJ1-1	TGCGCCAGCAGCCTAACAGGAGCCACTGAAGCTTTCTTT	CASSLTGATEAFF
TRBD1	TRBV12-3/TRBV12-4	NA	TRBJ1-2	TGTGCCAGCAGTTCCGGGACAGTCTATGGCTACACCTTC	CASSSGTVYGYTF
NA	TRBV10-3	NA	TRBJ2-3	TGTGCCATCAGTCAGATTTTGGAGGGAGGCACAGATACGCAGTATTTT	CAISQILEGGTDTQYF
NA	TRBV4-2	NA	TRBJ1-3	TGTGCCAGCAGCCAAGACCCCCAGAGGGGGAAAGGGAACACCATATATTTT	CASSQDPQRGKGNTIYF
NA	TRBV6-4	NA	TRBJ2-3	TGTGCCAGCACCCCGTCGGGGAGCACAGATACGCAGTATTTT	CASTPSGSTDTQYF
TRBD1	TRBV14	NA	TRBJ2-1	TGTGCCAGCAGCCCATCGACAGGGGGCTCCGGTTTGATTTTGAATGAGCAGTTCTTC	CASSPSTGGSGLILNEQFF
NA	TRBV9	NA	TRBJ1-3	TGTGCCAGCAGCCTTACAGCGACAGACTCTGGAAACACCATATATTTT	CASSLTATDSGNTIYF
NA	TRBV28	NA	TRBJ1-5	TGTGCCAGCAGTCCTGGTACGGTTAATCAGCCCCAGCATTTT	CASSPGTVNQPQHF
NA	TRBV27	NA	TRBJ2-7	TGTGCCAGCAGCCTACAGGGCTCCTACGAGCAGTACTTC	CASSLQGSYEQYF
NA	TRBV29-1	NA	TRBJ2-1	TGCAGCGTTGCCGTGGGGGGGGCCTTCGGCAATGAGCAGTTCTTC	CSVAVGGAFGNEQFF
TRBD1	TRBV6-1	NA	TRBJ2-7	TGTGCCAGCAGTGAATGGGGACAGAGAGTAGTGCAGTACTTC	CASSEWGQRVVQYF
NA	TRBV7-9	once	TRBJ1-1	TGTGCCAGCATCATTAGGGGGAACACTGAAGCTTTCTTT	CASIIRGNTEAFF
NA	TRBV18	NA	TRBJ2-2	TGTGCCAGCTCCCCGAGGGACACCGGGGAGCTGTTTTTT	CASSPRDTGELFF
NA	TRBV5-5	few	TRBJ1-1	TGTGCCAGCAGCTTGGTGTTGGGCGGGGGGAGCGCTGAAGCTTTCTTT	CASSLVLGGGSAEAFF
NA	TRBV3-1/TRBV3-2	NA	TRBJ1-1	TGTGCCAGCAGCACCCGGGTTAACACTGAAGCTTTCTTT	CASSTRVNTEAFF
NA	TRBV4-2	NA	TRBJ2-6	TGTGCCAGCAGCCAAGATGCGGCGGGAAGCGGTAGTGGGGCCAACGTCCTGACTTTC	CASSQDAAGSGSGANVLTF
NA	TRBV10-3	NA	TRBJ1-5	TGTGCCATCAGTTACACCGACAATCAGCCCCAGCATTTT	CAISYTDNQPQHF
TRBD2	TRBV3-1/TRBV3-2	NA	TRBJ2-5	TGTGCCAGCAGCTCCCGAGCGGGGGGCCAAGAGACCCAGTACTTC	CASSSRAGGQETQYF
NA	TRBV19	NA	TRBJ2-2	TGTGCCAGTAGTATAGCCAGGGTCCCCTACACCGGGGAGCTGTTTTTT	CASSIARVPYTGELFF